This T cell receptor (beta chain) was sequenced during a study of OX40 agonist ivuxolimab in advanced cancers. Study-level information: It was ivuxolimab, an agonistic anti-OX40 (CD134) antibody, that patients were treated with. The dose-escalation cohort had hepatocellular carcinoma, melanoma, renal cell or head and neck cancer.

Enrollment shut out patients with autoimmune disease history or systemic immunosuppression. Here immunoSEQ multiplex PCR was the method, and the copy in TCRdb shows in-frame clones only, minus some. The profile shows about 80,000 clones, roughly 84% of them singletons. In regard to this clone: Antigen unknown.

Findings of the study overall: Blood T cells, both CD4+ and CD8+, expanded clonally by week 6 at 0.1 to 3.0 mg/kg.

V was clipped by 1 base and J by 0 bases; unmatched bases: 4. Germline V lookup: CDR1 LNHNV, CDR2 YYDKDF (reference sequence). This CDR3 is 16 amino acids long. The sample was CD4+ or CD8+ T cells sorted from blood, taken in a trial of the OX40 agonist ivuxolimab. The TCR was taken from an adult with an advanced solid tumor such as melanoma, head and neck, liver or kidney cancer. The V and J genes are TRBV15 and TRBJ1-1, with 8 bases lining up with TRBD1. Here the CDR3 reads CATSRGTTGVNTEAFF. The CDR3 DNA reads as TGTGCCACCAGCAGAGGAACGACAGGGGTGAACACTGAAGCTTTCTTT.